Listed here are 25 T cell receptor beta chains from one sample, sequenced in a study of spatial heterogeneity in lung cancer (dated by TCRdb to about 2019). What the time point label conveys for this sample: sample taken at primary tumor resection. Receptors were amplified or captured by 5' RACE. Reads for this sample came from a NextSeq 500. Using fastp at Q25 and MiXCR, TCRdb reprocessed the public reads and kept productive beta chains. A single entry per CDR3 protein holds the most common genes and DNA from its merged rows. This sample lists about 22,000 distinct CDR3 sequences; around 4.3% were detected once. About 7.7% of the sample belongs to the ten largest clones. The material sequenced was PBMCs, taken at surgery. The receptor set was obtained from a male donor with early-stage non-small cell lung cancer.

This clonotype was counted at least ten times. This rearrangement joins TRBV7-3 to TRBJ1-6; D unclear. The germline V gene has CDR1 SGHTA and CDR2 FQGTGA. V dropped 6 bases and J dropped 7 bases, with 16 bases sitting between them. The CDR3 is 15 amino acids. CDR3 loop: CASRTRSLPNSPLHF. In DNA form, the CDR3 reads TGTGCCAGCAGGACCCGTAGCCTTCCGAATTCACCCCTCCACTTT.

The sample holds many counts of this clonotype. This chain joins TRBV20-1 and TRBJ2-7; 11 nucleotides line up with TRBD1. This CDR3 has 13 amino acids. J was trimmed by 4 bases and V by 6 bases; bases with no gene match: 5. In germline, CDR1 is DFQATT, CDR2 SNEGSKA (reference sequence). CDR3 DNA sequence: TGCAGTGCCGCTGGACAGGGGGCGTACGAGCAGTACTTC. Translation: CSAAGQGAYEQYF.

In this sample, this clonotype turned up many times. This chain connects TRBV20-1 to TRBJ2-1; 13 bases map to TRBD2. Germline lookup yields CDR1 DFQATT and CDR2 SNEGSKA (reference sequence). The CDR3 totals 15 residues. In DNA, the CDR3 is TGCAAAACTAGCGGGGGGGCCAACCCGGAGAATGAGCAGTTCTTC. Its protein is CKTSGGANPENEQFF.

This clonotype came up many times. The chain is built from TRBV6-8 and TRBJ2-1; D unresolved. CDR3 size: 14 residues. V was clipped by 4 bases and J by 3 bases, with 10 bases between them. Germline V gene sequence: CDR1 MNHGY, CDR2 SAAAGT. CDR3 sequence (DNA): TGTGCCAGCAGTTTGGTCTATCACTACAATGAGCAGTTCTTC. Its translation is CASSLVYHYNEQFF.

This clonotype was seen repeatedly, ten times or more. The chain uses TRBV5-1 and TRBJ2-7, with 9 bases that match TRBD1. Per the germline V gene, CDR1 is SGHRS and CDR2 is YFSETQ. This CDR3 contains 14 residues. With 3 bases clipped from V and 6 bases from J, the junction kept 7 bases outside the gene matches. The CDR3, as DNA: TGCGCCAGCAGCTCGGGACAGGGCCATATCGAGCAGTACTTC. Translated, it gives CASSSGQGHIEQYF.

This clonotype was detected ten times or more. The V call is TRBV28, the J call TRBJ1-1, with D possibly TRBD1 on 6 matching bases. The CDR3 has 15 residues. The germline V and J ends were trimmed by 2 bases and 5 bases, with 15 bases remaining between them. Germline CDR1 MDHEN, CDR2 SYDVKM. CDR3 amino acids: CASSLVPGAVTEAFF. CDR3 nucleotide sequence: TGTGCCAGCAGTTTAGTTCCAGGGGCTGTTACTGAAGCTTTCTTT.

In its sample, this clonotype is medium-sized. The chain combines TRBV28 with TRBJ2-3; 11 nucleotides agree with TRBD2. The CDR3 spans 14 residues. With V trimmed by 10 bases and J by 6 bases, 9 bases remained unmatched. Germline V gene sequence: CDR1 MDHEN, CDR2 SYDVKM. CDR3 protein: CATNSGRAWDTQYF. Written as DNA, the CDR3 is TGTGCCACCAATAGCGGGAGGGCCTGGGATACGCAGTATTTT.

At least ten counts were recorded for this clonotype. The chain is built from TRBV6-2 or TRBV6-3 and TRBJ1-1; D gene ambiguous. The CDR3 sequence is 14 residues long. With 2 bases removed from V and 5 bases from J, the gap between germline ends came to 12 bases. CDR1 is MNHEY and CDR2 is SVGEGT in the germline V gene. CDR3 DNA sequence: TGTGCCAGCAGTTACCTCACGGGGTGGACTGAAGCTTTCTTT. This gives the protein CASSYLTGWTEAFF.

The sample holds many counts of this clonotype. The chain links TRBV4-1 to TRBJ1-1; no definite D call. The V gene's germline CDR1 is MGHRA and CDR2 YSYEKL. Trimming stripped 3 bases from V and 5 bases from J, with 19 bases between. The CDR3 has 16 amino acids. The CDR3 DNA follows: TGCGCCAGCAGCCAGGTGCCTACGGTGGAAGTGACTGAAGCTTTCTTT. Encoded protein: CASSQVPTVEVTEAFF.

The chain has TRBV15 and TRBJ2-7, with TRBD2 as a possible D gene (6 bases). Deletions cut 3 bases from V and 5 bases from J, with 17 bases between. CDR1 and CDR2 from the germline V gene are LNHNV and YYDKDF (reference sequence). This CDR3 contains 15 residues. This chain's CDR3 is CATSRETGSQDEQYF. Here the CDR3 DNA reads TGTGCCACCAGCAGGGAAACCGGGAGTCAGGACGAGCAGTACTTC.

Many counts were recorded for this clonotype. This chain links TRBV5-6 with TRBJ1-2, with TRBD1 identical over 7 bases. Germline V lookup: CDR1 SGHDT, CDR2 YYEEEE. The trim removed 3 bases at V and 4 bases at J, leaving 15 bases unmatched. The CDR3 length is 17 residues. CDR3 nucleotide sequence: TGTGCCAGCAGCTACTACGACAGGGACCGCTCGGGCTATGGCTACACCTTC. It codes for CASSYYDRDRSGYGYTF.

This clonotype was seen at least ten times. The chain is built from TRBV15 and TRBJ1-6, with 7 bases matching TRBD1. V dropped 0 bases and J dropped 6; count of bases not matched to a gene: 2. This CDR3 region has 15 residues. Per the germline V gene, CDR1 is LNHNV and CDR2 is YYDKDF (reference sequence). CDR3 nucleotide sequence: TGTGCCACCAGCAGAGATAACAGGGGTAATTCACCCCTCCACTTT. Its protein product is CATSRDNRGNSPLHF.

In DNA form, the CDR3 reads TGTGCCAGCAGCCCCGACAGAATCCAAGAGACCCAGTACTTC. This gives the protein CASSPDRIQETQYF. V and J are TRBV7-2 and TRBJ2-5; a possible D gene is TRBD1 (5 bases). The CDR3 runs to 14 residues. Germline CDR1 SGHTA, CDR2 FQGNSA. V gave up 5 bases and J gave up 1 base, with 11 bases separating them.

This clonotype was observed at least ten times. The chain has TRBV9 and TRBJ2-5; 11 positions agree with TRBD2. CDR1 and CDR2 from the germline V gene are SGDLS and YYNGEE. The CDR3 consists of 17 residues. The V gene end was trimmed by 3 bases and the J gene end by 4 bases; junction bases not matched to a gene: 11. The CDR3 here is CASSGPGTSGRGETQYF. The CDR3 nucleotides are TGTGCCAGCAGCGGACCCGGTACTAGCGGGAGAGGAGAGACCCAGTACTTC.

This clonotype was counted ten times or more. V is TRBV11-2 and J is TRBJ2-6; 11 positions match TRBD1. Germline CDR1 is SGHAT and CDR2 is FQNNGV. This CDR3 has 17 residues. The junction had 5 bases not matched to a gene; V was cut back by 5 bases and J by 2 bases. The CDR3 DNA reads TGTGCCAGCAGCCCAGGACAGGGGGCTGCTGGGGCCAACGTCCTGACTTTC. Protein product: CASSPGQGAAGANVLTF.

This clonotype came up a few times. V is TRBV18 and J is TRBJ1-2; D gene ambiguous. V was shortened by 2 bases and J by 4 bases, with 5 bases between the two germline ends. The CDR3 runs to 12 residues. CDR1 and CDR2 from the germline V gene are KGHSH and LQKENI. CDR3 region: CASSPDRYGYTF. CDR3 DNA: TGTGCCAGCTCACCAGATCGCTATGGCTACACCTTC.

This clonotype was detected many times. V and J are TRBV12-3 or TRBV12-4 and TRBJ2-7; 11 nucleotides agree with TRBD1. This CDR3 is built from 15 residues. J gave up 7 bases and V 6 bases, and 11 bases lay outside the gene matches. CDR3 sequence (DNA): TGTGCCAGCAGCACCCGGGACAGGGGGTCCTGGGAGCAGTACTTC. Translation: CASSTRDRGSWEQYF.

By frequency in the sample, this clonotype is medium-sized. V gene TRBV6-5 combines with J gene TRBJ2-5; D is tentatively TRBD1 or TRBD2 (6 bases each). Germline V gene lookup returns CDR1 MNHEY and CDR2 SVGAGI. The CDR3 sequence is 15 residues long. The V gene lost 2 bases and the J gene lost 1 base, with 11 bases spanning the gap. The CDR3 DNA reads as TGTGCCAGCAGTTACACCGGGGGCCTCCAAGAGACCCAGTACTTC. It codes for CASSYTGGLQETQYF.

At least ten counts were recorded for this clonotype. The chain couples TRBV12-5 to TRBJ2-1; no reliable D call. Per the germline V gene, CDR1 is LGHNT and CDR2 is FRNRAP. Deletions cut 10 bases from V and 7 bases from J, with 17 bases between. This CDR3 has 13 amino acids. The CDR3 DNA follows: TGTGCTAACGAGTCCCGAAGAGATAATGAGCAGTTCTTC. Protein sequence: CANESRRDNEQFF.

Concerning this clonotype: Given a much more abundant clone one base away, this may be a read error. V usage is TRBV7-7 and J usage is TRBJ2-5; TRBD2 is a possible D gene (6 bases). The germline CDR1 and CDR2 sequences are SSHAT and FNYEAQ (reference sequence). CDR3 size: 13 residues. In DNA form, the CDR3 reads TGTACGACAACTGGAGGGTACCAAGAGACCCAGTACTTC. Translation gives CTTTGGYQETQYF.

This clonotype was found many times. The rearrangement links TRBV6-1 to TRBJ1-5; 7 nucleotides agree with TRBD1. Trimming took 6 bases from V and 1 from J; bases not matched to a gene: 9. The CDR3 has 16 residues. Germline CDR1 reads MNHNS; CDR2 reads SASEGT. CDR3 in amino acids: CASRDRQGASNQPQHF. Here the CDR3 DNA reads TGTGCCAGCAGGGATCGACAGGGAGCGAGCAATCAGCCCCAGCATTTT.

This clonotype has at least ten counts. The gene calls are TRBV7-2 and TRBJ2-1; possibly TRBD1 or TRBD2 for D (5 bases each). This CDR3 has 15 amino acids. The germline V gene encodes CDR1 SGHTA and CDR2 FQGNSA. With 6 bases removed from V and 4 bases from J, the gap between germline ends came to 16 bases. The CDR3 sequence: CASRSGRWVYNEQFF. DNA of the CDR3: TGTGCCAGCAGGTCGGGGCGGTGGGTGTACAATGAGCAGTTCTTC.

There are many counts of this clonotype. This chain joins TRBV5-4 and TRBJ1-3, with D perhaps TRBD1 (6 bases). Deletions cut 0 bases from V and 2 bases from J, with 9 bases between. The CDR3 spans 15 residues. The germline V gene has CDR1 SGHNT and CDR2 YYREEE (reference sequence). The CDR3 loop is CASSLEQGAGNTIYF. The CDR3, as DNA: TGTGCCAGCAGCTTGGAACAGGGCGCTGGAAACACCATATATTTT.

This clonotype was observed a few times. This chain links TRBV3-1 with TRBJ2-1; 8 bases map to TRBD2. Per germline, CDR1 LGHDT and CDR2 YNNKEL (reference sequence). This CDR3 spans 15 amino acids. V lost 1 base to trimming and J lost 3 bases; unmatched junction nucleotides: 2. This chain's CDR3 is CASSQGLAGYNEQFF. In DNA form, the CDR3 reads TGTGCCAGCAGCCAAGGGCTAGCGGGCTACAATGAGCAGTTCTTC.

This clonotype was seen at least ten times. The chain combines TRBV9 with TRBJ1-4; 12 bases agree with TRBD1. The V segment lost 3 bases and the J segment 2 bases; nucleotides outside the gene matches: 5. This CDR3 spans 17 amino acids. Germline CDR1 SGDLS, CDR2 YYNGEE. CDR3 nucleotides: TGTGCCAGCAGCGGCCGGGACAGGGGGCTCACTAATGAAAAACTGTTTTTT. It codes for CASSGRDRGLTNEKLFF.